This T cell receptor beta chain was captured in a study of blood T cell repertoires in COVID-19. Across the whole study: Material from acute and convalescent COVID-19 was sourced from the United States, Italy and Spain.

As originally analysed: Researchers report that nucleated cell counts were estimated from reference gene primer amplification. The protocol was immunoSEQ multiplex PCR, while the TCRdb copy is restricted to in-frame clones and leaves out a portion. For V, J and clone size, that table is used; D and trimming come from the DNA. This table holds a few hundred thousand clones, 88% found once. The germline V gene encodes CDR1 SNHLY and CDR2 FYNNEI. Trimming at V came to 3 bases and at J to 3 bases, leaving 8 bases not matched to a gene. The CDR3 runs 17 residues. Patients from Seattle were sampled longitudinally, starting during active infection.

The rearrangement uses TRBV2 and TRBJ1-4, with 9 positions matching TRBD1. The receptor comes from a woman in her 30s with COVID-19, enrolled during active disease. The material sequenced was peripheral blood. CDR3 protein: CASSDFGTGMSNEKLFF. The CDR3 DNA reads TGTGCCAGCAGTGATTTCGGGACAGGGATGTCTAATGAAAAACTGTTTTTT.